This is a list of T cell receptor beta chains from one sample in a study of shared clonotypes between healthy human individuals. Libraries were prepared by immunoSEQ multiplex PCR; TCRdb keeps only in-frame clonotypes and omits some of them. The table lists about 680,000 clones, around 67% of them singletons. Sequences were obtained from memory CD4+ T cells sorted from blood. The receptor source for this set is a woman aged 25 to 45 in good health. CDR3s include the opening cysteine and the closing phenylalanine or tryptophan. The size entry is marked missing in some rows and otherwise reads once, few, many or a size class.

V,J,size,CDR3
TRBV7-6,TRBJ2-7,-,CASSPGASGTSSEQYF
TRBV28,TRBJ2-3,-,CASSPRGFWGTDTQYF
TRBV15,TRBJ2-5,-,CATSRDRSWQETQYF
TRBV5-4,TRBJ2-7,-,CASSPGTSVTYEQYF
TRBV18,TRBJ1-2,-,CASSIGDGYGYTF
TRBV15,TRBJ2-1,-,CATSLGTSGRGNEQFF
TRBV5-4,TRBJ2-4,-,CASSIDIAQGANIQYF
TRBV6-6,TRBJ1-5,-,CASSGQDNQPQHF
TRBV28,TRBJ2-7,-,CASSPGQLWGYEQYF
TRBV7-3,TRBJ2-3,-,CASSLTLGVKATDTQYF
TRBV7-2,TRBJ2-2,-,CASSFGVLASLTGELFF
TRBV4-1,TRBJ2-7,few,CASSHQGAQGYEQYF
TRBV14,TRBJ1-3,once,CASRSWGNTIYF
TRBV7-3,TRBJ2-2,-,CASSETGDTGELFF
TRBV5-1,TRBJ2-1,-,CASSSGNTYNEQFF
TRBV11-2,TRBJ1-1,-,CASSLLNRGGEAFF
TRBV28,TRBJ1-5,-,CASSSVFSNQPQHF
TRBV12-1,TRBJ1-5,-,CASSFVGLNQPQHF